Each of the 17 T cell receptor beta chains below was sequenced from the same sample in a study of memory CD4+ T cells and cytomegalovirus serostatus. Clones were sequenced by immunoSEQ multiplex PCR, and TCRdb holds only the in-frame ones, with some missing. There are approximately 47,000 clones in the sample; roughly 78% occur only once, and approximately 1% lies in the top ten. The sort gate was single viable CD3+CD4+CD8-CD45RO+ cells for memory CD4+ T cells. Sequenced material: memory CD4+ T cells from blood. These receptors were obtained from an adult in good health and CMV-seronegative.

Only a few counts were recorded for this clone. This chain uses TRBV15 with TRBJ1-4; TRBD1 might be the D (6 bases). The CDR3 length is 16 residues. Trimming removed 3 bases from V and 3 bases from J, with 14 bases in between. The germline gives CDR1 LNHNV, CDR2 YYDKDF (reference sequence). The CDR3 protein is CATSSHPGASNEKLFF. The CDR3 nucleotides are TGTGCCACCAGCAGCCACCCAGGGGCGTCTAATGAAAAACTGTTTTTT.

This rearrangement joins TRBV27 to TRBJ2-3; unclear D gene. This CDR3 has 14 residues. Trimming cost V 2 bases and J 8 bases, with 14 bases left between them. Germline lookup yields CDR1 MNHEY and CDR2 SMNVEV (reference sequence). This CDR3 is CASSLQVAEGTQYF. The CDR3 nucleotides are TGTGCCAGCAGTTTACAGGTGGCCGAAGGTACGCAGTATTTT.

This clone has a single count. The sample holds other DNA sequences that translate to the same CDR3. The chain recombines TRBV5-1 with TRBJ1-5, with D tentatively TRBD1 (5 bases). This CDR3 is built from 15 residues. Looked up from germline, CDR1 is SGHRS and CDR2 is YFSETQ. V lost 1 base, J lost 2 bases, and 10 bases lay in between. The CDR3, as DNA: TGCGCCAGCAGCTTGCTGGGGGGACGCAATCAGCCCCAGCATTTT. It is translated as CASSLLGGRNQPQHF.

This chain uses TRBV2 with TRBJ1-3, with 7 positions matching TRBD1. The CDR3 runs 15 residues. Per germline, CDR1 SNHLY and CDR2 FYNNEI. The J segment lost 0 bases and the V segment lost 6 bases, leaving 5 bases of the junction unmatched. CDR3 nucleotide sequence: TGTGCCAGCAGGGGACAGCAACTCTCTGGAAACACCATATATTTT. It yields the protein CASRGQQLSGNTIYF.

The chain joins TRBV5-5 to TRBJ1-1; D is ambiguous. CDR1 is SGHKS, CDR2 YYEKEE, per germline (reference sequence). The length of the CDR3 is 15 residues. Between the trimmed V and J ends, which lost 3 bases and 0 bases, there was a span of 12 bases. The CDR3 loop reads CASSWEGTMNTEAFF. DNA for the CDR3: TGTGCCAGCAGCTGGGAGGGCACCATGAACACTGAAGCTTTCTTT.

With regard to this clone: Distinct nucleotide sequences in the sample also encode this CDR3. V usage is TRBV20-1 and J usage is TRBJ1-2; D unclear. CDR1 DFQATT and CDR2 SNEGSKA come from the germline V gene (reference sequence). The CDR3 extends over 11 amino acids. With 3 bases removed from V and 2 bases from J, the gap between germline ends came to 4 bases. The CDR3 spells CSASPNYGYTF. The DNA for the CDR3 is TGCAGTGCTAGCCCGAACTATGGCTACACCTTC.

The CDR3 region is CASCPGESYYGYTF. CDR3 DNA: TGTGCCAGTTGTCCGGGGGAGTCATACTATGGCTACACCTTC. The gene calls are TRBV6-1 and TRBJ1-2, with a weak D call TRBD1 (5 bases). The germline CDR1 and CDR2 sequences are MNHNS and SASEGT. The CDR3 is 14 amino acids. V lost 9 bases to trimming and J lost 3 bases, with 17 bases between them.

This sequence joins TRBV18 and TRBJ1-1; no reliable D call. This CDR3 region has 10 residues. Deletions cut 5 bases from V and 5 bases from J, with 3 bases between. Germline V gives CDR1 KGHSH, CDR2 LQKENI. The CDR3 loop is CASSVTEAFF. CDR3 nucleotides: TGTGCCAGCTCAGTGACTGAAGCTTTCTTT. Variable domain in full (rest from reference TRBV18 and TRBJ1-1): NAGVMQNPRHLVRRRGQEARLRCSPMKGHSHVYWYRQLPEEGLKFMVYLQKENIIDESGMPKERFSAEFPKEGPSILRIQQVVRGDSAAYFCASSVTEAFFGQGTRLTVV.

The chain has TRBV4-1 and TRBJ2-3, with D perhaps matching TRBD2 (5 bases). CDR3 size: 16 residues. Per the germline V gene, CDR1 is MGHRA and CDR2 is YSYEKL. V was clipped by 0 bases and J by 2 bases, with 12 bases between them. CDR3: CASSQELAGATDTQYF. The DNA of the CDR3 is TGCGCCAGCAGCCAAGAGCTAGCTGGAGCCACAGATACGCAGTATTTT.

V and J are TRBV7-6 and TRBJ2-5; 11 bases fit TRBD2. The V and J ends lost 5 bases and 5 bases, in that order; junction bases with no gene match: 10. The CDR3 consists of 16 residues. CDR1 SGHVS and CDR2 FNYEAQ come from the germline V gene. The CDR3 DNA follows: TGTGCCAGCAGCCGAAATAGCGGGGGGGCCCCCGAGACCCAGTACTTC. This sequence encodes CASSRNSGGAPETQYF. Full variable domain (rest looked up from reference TRBV7-6 and TRBJ2-5): GAGVSQSPRYKVTKRGQDVALRCDPISGHVSLYWYRQALGQGPEFLTYFNYEAQQDKSGLPNDRFSAERPEGSISTLTIQRTEQRDSAMYRCASSRNSGGAPETQYFGPGTRLLVL.

This clone is medium-sized. The chain uses TRBV2 and TRBJ1-2; D is undetermined. This CDR3 is built from 14 residues. Per the germline V gene, CDR1 is SNHLY and CDR2 is FYNNEI. V gave up 4 bases and J gave up 0 bases, with 9 bases separating them. CDR3 in DNA: TGTGCCAGCAGTGTGGGCTCCCCTAACTATGGCTACACCTTC. It translates to CASSVGSPNYGYTF.

Details on this clone: Germline and junction disagree at one end, which may indicate a read error. The chain recombines TRBV5-1 with TRBJ2-7; TRBD2 is a possible D gene (6 bases). In germline, CDR1 is SGHRS, CDR2 YFSETQ. The CDR3 consists of 13 residues. The CDR3, as DNA: TGCGCCAGCAGCTTGGGGCGGGAAAAGCCCTCAGTCTTC. Translating it yields CASSLGREKPSVF.

V gene TRBV30 combines with J gene TRBJ2-1, with D perhaps given as TRBD1 or TRBD2 (7 bases each). The CDR3 length is 15 residues. From germline, CDR1 is GTSNPN and CDR2 SVGIG (reference sequence). Trimming left V 8 bases short and J 0 bases short, with 17 bases between. CDR3 protein: CAGGGTASSYNEQFF. In DNA form, the CDR3 reads TGTGCCGGGGGGGGGACAGCAAGCTCCTACAATGAGCAGTTCTTC. Filled out from reference TRBV30 and TRBJ2-1, the complete variable domain reads SQTIHQWPATLVQPVGSPLSLECTVEGTSNPNLYWYRQAAGRGLQLLFYSVGIGQISSEVPQNLSASRPQDRQFILSSKKLLLSDSGFYLCAGGGTASSYNEQFFGPGTRLTVL.

The J gene is TRBJ1-6, the V gene TRBV19, with D unclear. V shed 3 bases and J shed 7 bases, with 16 bases lying between them. Germline loops: CDR1 LNHDA, CDR2 SQIVND (reference sequence). The CDR3 has 16 amino acids. The CDR3 protein is CASSMFPVQPNSPLHF. The CDR3 DNA follows: TGTGCCAGTAGTATGTTTCCGGTACAGCCAAATTCACCCCTCCACTTT.

The rearrangement links TRBV19 to TRBJ2-7, with 8 bases lining up with TRBD1. The CDR3 runs to 15 residues. Germline trimming cut 2 bases from V and 2 bases from J; bases unmatched to any gene: 5. Germline lookup yields CDR1 LNHDA and CDR2 SQIVND (reference sequence). CDR3 amino acids: CASSISGQGAYEQYF. The CDR3 coding sequence is TGTGCCAGTAGTATATCAGGACAGGGTGCCTACGAGCAGTACTTC.

This clone turned up a few times. The genes are TRBV30 and TRBJ1-2, with 8 bases lining up with TRBD1. V shed 3 bases and J 8 bases; nucleotides not matched to a gene: 8. Germline V gene sequence: CDR1 GTSNPN, CDR2 SVGIG (reference sequence). The CDR3 totals 13 residues. The CDR3 nucleotides are TGTGCCTGGAGCCGGGACAGGCCTCGGGGCTACACCTTC. Its protein product is CAWSRDRPRGYTF. The variable domain in full, with the rest retrieved from reference TRBV30 and TRBJ1-2, is SQTIHQWPATLVQPVGSPLSLECTVEGTSNPNLYWYRQAAGRGLQLLFYSVGIGQISSEVPQNLSASRPQDRQFILSSKKLLLSDSGFYLCAWSRDRPRGYTFGSGTRLTVV.

The CDR3 here is CASNMAVYGYTF. CDR3 DNA sequence: TGTGCCAGCAACATGGCGGTCTATGGCTACACCTTC. V is TRBV2 and J is TRBJ1-2, with D unclear. The V end lost 7 bases, the J end lost 4 bases, and 10 bases lay between the germline ends. CDR3 size: 12 residues. Germline V gene data show CDR1 as SNHLY and CDR2 as FYNNEI.